A single sample is the source of the 17 T cell receptor beta chains below, sequenced in a study of cytomegalovirus exposure and HLA in healthy donors. Researchers ran the PCR with 60 Vbeta and 13 Jbeta primers. Data came from immunoSEQ multiplex PCR; TCRdb stores just in-frame clones and leaves some out. The sample includes some 130,000 clones, 60% to 80% seen only once; the top ten take about 2.2%. Sequencing used PBMCs. The receptors stem from a young man in good health and CMV-seronegative.

V gene TRBV7-9 combines with J gene TRBJ2-3; 7 bases fit TRBD2. The germline V gene encodes CDR1 SEHNR and CDR2 FQNEAQ (reference sequence). Unmatched junction bases numbered 7, after V lost 1 base and J lost 3 bases. This CDR3 has 16 residues. CDR3 DNA sequence: TGTGCCAGCAGCTTAGAAGCTGGAGCGGGAACAGATACGCAGTATTTT. Protein product: CASSLEAGAGTDTQYF.

This chain uses TRBV7-9 with TRBJ1-1; a weak D match, TRBD1 (5 bases). Germline V gene lookup returns CDR1 SEHNR and CDR2 FQNEAQ (reference sequence). V was clipped by 4 bases and J by 0 bases, with 12 bases between them. The CDR3 has 15 residues. The CDR3 is CASSSATGVNTEAFF. The DNA of the CDR3 is TGTGCCAGCAGCTCGGCGACGGGGGTGAACACTGAAGCTTTCTTT.

V usage is TRBV29-1 and J usage is TRBJ1-5; TRBD1 agrees at 12 bases. Trimming cost V 7 bases and J 4 bases; bases outside gene matches: 5. The CDR3 contains 14 residues. CDR1 SQVTM and CDR2 ANQGSEA come from the germline V gene. The DNA of the CDR3 is TGCAGCGCCGGGACAGGGGGCTGGAATCAGCCCCAGCATTTT. This sequence encodes CSAGTGGWNQPQHF.

The chain couples TRBV7-9 to TRBJ2-7, with TRBD1 identical over 7 bases. V was pared by 6 bases and J by 0 bases, with 8 bases of the junction left unmatched. Germline V gene data show CDR1 as SEHNR and CDR2 as FQNEAQ (reference sequence). CDR3 size: 15 residues. CDR3 amino acids: CASRASGTDSYEQYF. As DNA, the CDR3 is TGTGCCAGCAGAGCATCCGGGACAGACTCCTACGAGCAGTACTTC.

The chain recombines TRBV30 with TRBJ2-2, with a weak D call TRBD2 (5 bases). The CDR3 has 21 amino acids. The germline V gene has CDR1 GTSNPN and CDR2 SVGIG (reference sequence). Trimming cost V 4 bases and J 3 bases, with 33 bases left between them. The CDR3 nucleotides read TGTGCCTGGATAGAGAGATGCGTCGTCGAGGGAGACTTATTTTACACCGGGGAGCTGTTTTTT. Translating gives CAWIERCVVEGDLFYTGELFF.

This chain uses TRBV2 with TRBJ2-7, with 9 bases lining up with TRBD2. The V segment lost 6 bases and the J segment 2 bases; nucleotides outside the gene matches: 8. CDR1 is SNHLY and CDR2 is FYNNEI in the germline V gene. The CDR3 has 15 residues. The CDR3 DNA reads as TGTGCCAGCAGGGCCCAGACTAGCGGAACCTACGAGCAGTACTTC. Its protein product is CASRAQTSGTYEQYF.

This chain connects TRBV19 to TRBJ1-2; possibly TRBD1 for D (5 bases). This CDR3 is built from 15 residues. V dropped 7 bases and J dropped 1 base, with 16 bases sitting between them. CDR1 is LNHDA, CDR2 SQIVND, per germline (reference sequence). The CDR3 region is CASTPPGGSNYGYTF. The CDR3 bases are TGTGCCAGTACCCCCCCTGGGGGGAGTAACTATGGCTACACCTTC.

This clone is a singleton in its sample. The rearrangement links TRBV11-3 to TRBJ2-2; 8 bases are a match to TRBD1. The CDR3 contains 16 residues. V trimming: 4 bases; J trimming: 3 bases; junction bases outside the gene matches: 7. Per the germline V gene, CDR1 is SGHNT and CDR2 is YENEEA. CDR3 amino acids: CASSSGTGTYTGELFF. CDR3 coding DNA: TGTGCCAGCAGCTCCGGGACAGGCACCTACACCGGGGAGCTGTTTTTT.

V gene TRBV30 combines with J gene TRBJ2-7; 7 bases are shared with TRBD1. The CDR3 runs to 13 residues. Germline loops: CDR1 GTSNPN, CDR2 SVGIG (reference sequence). The ends lost 8 bases at V and 6 bases at J; junction bases unmatched: 13. CDR3 coding DNA: TGTGCCGCCCTGGACAGGCACCGAGGCGAGCAGTACTTC. This encodes CAALDRHRGEQYF.

This chain joins TRBV28 and TRBJ2-1; a weak D match, TRBD1 (6 bases). V lost 4 bases to trimming and J lost 15 bases, with 25 bases between them. Germline V lookup: CDR1 MDHEN, CDR2 SYDVKM. The CDR3 has 15 amino acids. In DNA form, the CDR3 reads TGTGCCAGCAGTTCCACAAATCCGGGACAAGCACCCCCGTTCTTC. Its protein product is CASSSTNPGQAPPFF.

V is TRBV6-6 and J is TRBJ2-7; no clear D gene. Germline V gives CDR1 MNHNY, CDR2 SVGAGI (reference sequence). Between the trimmed V and J ends, which lost 6 bases and 0 bases, there was a span of 6 bases. CDR3 length: 12 amino acids. CDR3 sequence reads: CASSPGSYEQYF. CDR3 coding DNA: TGTGCCAGCAGCCCGGGCTCCTACGAGCAGTACTTC.

The chain recombines TRBV28 with TRBJ1-2, with D perhaps matching TRBD1 (6 bases). The V and J ends lost 2 bases and 6 bases respectively, with 13 bases between them. In germline, CDR1 is MDHEN, CDR2 SYDVKM. This CDR3 spans 14 amino acids. The CDR3 coding sequence is TGTGCCAGCAGTTTAACAGACAACAGGGATGGCTACACCTTC. It codes for CASSLTDNRDGYTF.

Here the CDR3 reads CASSPGLAGVRGYEQYF. CDR3 bases: TGTGCCAGCAGCCCTGGACTAGCGGGAGTACGGGGATACGAGCAGTACTTC. V is TRBV28 and J is TRBJ2-7; 13 bases line up with TRBD2. This CDR3 region has 17 residues. The V gene end was trimmed by 6 bases and the J gene end by 4 bases; junction bases not matched to a gene: 12. Germline CDR1 and CDR2: MDHEN and SYDVKM.

The chain has TRBV7-2 and TRBJ2-3; TRBD2 agrees at 7 bases. V lost 5 bases to trimming and J lost 5 bases; unmatched junction nucleotides: 16. Germline V CDR1 and CDR2: SGHTA, FQGNSA. The CDR3 runs 17 residues. Written as DNA, the CDR3 is TGTGCCAGCAGCCGGAGGAGGGAGGGCCCACGTGAAGATACGCAGTATTTT. This codes for CASSRRREGPREDTQYF.

V gene TRBV18 combines with J gene TRBJ2-5; D might be TRBD1 (6 bases). This CDR3 spans 13 amino acids. CDR1 is KGHSH, CDR2 LQKENI, per germline. V dropped 8 bases and J dropped 0 bases, with 10 bases sitting between them. This CDR3 is CASLGGNQETQYF. The CDR3 bases are TGTGCCAGCCTAGGGGGTAACCAAGAGACCCAGTACTTC.

The chain is built from TRBV28 and TRBJ2-5, with D possibly matching TRBD1 (6 bases). V was shortened by 2 bases and J by 3 bases, with 16 bases between the two germline ends. Looked up from germline, CDR1 is MDHEN and CDR2 is SYDVKM. The CDR3 sequence is 16 residues long. The CDR3 here is CASSLVQGSGKETQYF. The CDR3, as DNA: TGTGCCAGCAGTTTAGTCCAGGGGTCTGGCAAAGAGACCCAGTACTTC.

This rearrangement joins TRBV6-5 to TRBJ1-5, with 9 bases identical to TRBD1. V was clipped by 0 bases and J by 8 bases; unmatched bases: 5. Germline V gene lookup returns CDR1 MNHEY and CDR2 SVGAGI. The CDR3 sequence is 15 residues long. CDR3 in DNA: TGTGCCAGCAGTTACTCGGGACAGGGAATAGAGCCCCAGCATTTT. This codes for CASSYSGQGIEPQHF.